The subject of this entry is one T cell receptor beta chain. Antigen unknown. Only in-frame clones appear in the TCRdb table, and some are missing; sequencing was by immunoSEQ multiplex PCR. This repertoire shows 90,000 to 150,000 clones, approximately 86% found once; its top ten account for 3%. The ends were cut back, 3 bases at V and 4 bases at J, with 12 bases in the middle. The CDR3 extends over 14 amino acids. Germline CDR1 ENHRY, CDR2 SYGVKD. These data originate in a study of T cell responses to AZD1222 COVID-19 vaccine. The study's findings and limits: Variant regions that are unmutated are reportedly the target of nearly half of spike-specific TCRs. A mostly white British donor set with more females was recruited, and clonal diversity was possibly underestimated. Two AZD1222 doses significantly raised spike-specific TCR breadth and depth over controls. The study found vaccine-associated CD4 TCRs spanning spike, dominant at 160-218 and 743-854.

This sequence was found in an adult who received the AZD1222 COVID-19 vaccine. The V call is TRBV10-3, the J call TRBJ2-5; D gene uncertain. Source: peripheral blood, taken 28 days after the second AZD1222 dose. CDR3 nucleotide sequence: TGTGCCATCAGTGAAACGGCCGCTGGAGAGACCCAGTACTTC. It translates to CAISETAAGETQYF.